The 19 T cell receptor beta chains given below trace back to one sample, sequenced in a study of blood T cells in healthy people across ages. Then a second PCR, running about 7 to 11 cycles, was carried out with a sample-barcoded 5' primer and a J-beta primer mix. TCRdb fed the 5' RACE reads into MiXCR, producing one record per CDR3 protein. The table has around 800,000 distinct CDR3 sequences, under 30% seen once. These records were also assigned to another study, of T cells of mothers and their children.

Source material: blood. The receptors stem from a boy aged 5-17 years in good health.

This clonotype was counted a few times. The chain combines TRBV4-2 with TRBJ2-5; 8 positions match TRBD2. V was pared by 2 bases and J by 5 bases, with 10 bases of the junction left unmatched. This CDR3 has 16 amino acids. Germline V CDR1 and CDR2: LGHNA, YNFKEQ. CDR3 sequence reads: CASSQWERELRETQYF. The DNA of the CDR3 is TGTGCCAGCAGCCAATGGGAGCGGGAGCTAAGGGAGACCCAGTACTTC.

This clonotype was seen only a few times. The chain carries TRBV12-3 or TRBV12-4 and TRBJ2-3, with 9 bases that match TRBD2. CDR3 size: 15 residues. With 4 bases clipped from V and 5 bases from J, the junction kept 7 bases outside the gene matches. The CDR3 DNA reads TGTGCCAGCAGTTCTCGCGGGGGGGCTGAAGATACGCAGTATTTT. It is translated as CASSSRGGAEDTQYF.

This chain's CDR3 is CASSLHQGAYEQYF. CDR3 bases: TGTGCCAGCAGCTTGCACCAGGGGGCCTACGAGCAGTACTTC. This chain connects TRBV7-2 to TRBJ2-7; TRBD1 aligns across 7 bases. CDR1 is SGHTA, CDR2 FQGNSA, per germline. The CDR3 loop spans 14 amino acids. With 3 bases clipped from V and 2 bases from J, the junction kept 4 bases outside the gene matches.

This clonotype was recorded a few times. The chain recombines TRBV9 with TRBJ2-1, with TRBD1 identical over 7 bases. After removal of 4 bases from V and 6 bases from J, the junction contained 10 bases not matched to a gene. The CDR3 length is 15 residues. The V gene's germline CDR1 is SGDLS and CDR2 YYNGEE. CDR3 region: CASSIGQVGFNEQFF. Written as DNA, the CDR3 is TGTGCCAGCAGCATAGGACAGGTCGGGTTCAATGAGCAGTTCTTC.

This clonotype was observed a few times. DNA of the CDR3: TGTGCCAGCAGCGGGCGGGGACTCGGCGAGACCCAGTACTTC. Amino acid sequence: CASSGRGLGETQYF. The V call is TRBV13, the J call TRBJ2-5; a weak D match, TRBD2 (6 bases). Germline-derived CDR1 and CDR2 are PRHDT and FYEKMQ (reference sequence). The V end was cut by 5 bases, the J end by 5 bases, with 15 bases between. The CDR3 covers 14 residues.

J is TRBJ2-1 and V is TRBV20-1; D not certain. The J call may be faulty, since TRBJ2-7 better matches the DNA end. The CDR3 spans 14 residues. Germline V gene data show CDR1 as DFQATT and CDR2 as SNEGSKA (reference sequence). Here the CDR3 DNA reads TGCAGTGCTAGAGATCTGAGTGGACCCTACGAGCAGTACTTC. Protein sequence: CSARDLSGPYEQYF.

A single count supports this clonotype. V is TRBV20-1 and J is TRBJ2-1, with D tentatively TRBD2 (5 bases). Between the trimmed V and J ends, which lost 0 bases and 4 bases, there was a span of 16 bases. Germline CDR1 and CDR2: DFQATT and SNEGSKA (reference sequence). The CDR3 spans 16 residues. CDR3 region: CSARDVRGLMYNEQFF. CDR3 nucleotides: TGCAGTGCTAGAGACGTACGGGGTCTCATGTACAATGAGCAGTTCTTC.

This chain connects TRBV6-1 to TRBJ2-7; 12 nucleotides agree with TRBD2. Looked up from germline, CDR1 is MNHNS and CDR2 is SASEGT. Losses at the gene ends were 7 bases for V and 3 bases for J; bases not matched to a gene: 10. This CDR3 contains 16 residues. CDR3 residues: CASNPTSGGVFYEQYF. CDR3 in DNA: TGTGCCAGCAATCCGACTAGCGGGGGTGTCTTCTACGAGCAGTACTTC.

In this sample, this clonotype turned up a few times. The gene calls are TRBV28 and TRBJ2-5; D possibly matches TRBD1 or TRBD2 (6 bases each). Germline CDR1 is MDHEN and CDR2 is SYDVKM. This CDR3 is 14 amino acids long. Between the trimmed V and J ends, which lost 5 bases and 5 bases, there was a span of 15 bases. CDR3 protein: CASSRLGGWETQYF. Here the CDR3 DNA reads TGTGCCAGCAGTCGCCTGGGGGGCTGGGAGACCCAGTACTTC.

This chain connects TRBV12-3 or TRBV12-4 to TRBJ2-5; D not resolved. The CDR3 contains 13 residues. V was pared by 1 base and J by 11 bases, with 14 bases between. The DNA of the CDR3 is TGTGCCAGCAGTTTAGTGAGAGGTGGAGAGCAGTACTTC. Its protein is CASSLVRGGEQYF.

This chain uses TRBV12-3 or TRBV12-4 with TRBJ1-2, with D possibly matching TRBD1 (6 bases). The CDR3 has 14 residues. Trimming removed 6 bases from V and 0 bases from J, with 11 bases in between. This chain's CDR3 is CASRQTGSNYGYTF. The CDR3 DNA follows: TGTGCCAGCAGGCAAACAGGGTCTAACTATGGCTACACCTTC.

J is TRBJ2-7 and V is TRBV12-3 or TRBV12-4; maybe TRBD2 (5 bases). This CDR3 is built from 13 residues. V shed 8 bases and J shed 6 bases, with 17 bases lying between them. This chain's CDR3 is CASRGTLLGEQYF. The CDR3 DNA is TGTGCCAGCCGGGGTACCCTTTTAGGCGAGCAGTACTTC.

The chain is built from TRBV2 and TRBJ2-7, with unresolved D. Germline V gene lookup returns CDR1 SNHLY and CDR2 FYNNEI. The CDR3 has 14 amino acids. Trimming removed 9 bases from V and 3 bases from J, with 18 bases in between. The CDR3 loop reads CASKPWTQLYEQYF. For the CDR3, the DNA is TGTGCCAGTAAGCCCTGGACGCAACTCTACGAGCAGTACTTC.

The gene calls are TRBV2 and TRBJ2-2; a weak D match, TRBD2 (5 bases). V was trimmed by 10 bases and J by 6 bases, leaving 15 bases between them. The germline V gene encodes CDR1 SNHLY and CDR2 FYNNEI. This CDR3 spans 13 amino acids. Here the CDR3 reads CAMTTSGSGELFF. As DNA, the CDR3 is TGTGCCATGACTACTAGTGGATCCGGGGAGCTGTTTTTT.

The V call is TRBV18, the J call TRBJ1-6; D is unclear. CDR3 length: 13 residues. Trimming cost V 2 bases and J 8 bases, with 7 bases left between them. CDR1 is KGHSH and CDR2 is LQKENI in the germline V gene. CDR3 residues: CASSPSEYSPLHF. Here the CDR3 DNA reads TGTGCCAGCTCACCATCCGAGTATTCACCCCTCCACTTT.

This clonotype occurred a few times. The CDR3 sequence is CASSLEGGGRTETQYF. The CDR3 DNA reads TGTGCCAGCAGCTTAGAAGGCGGGGGGAGGACAGAGACCCAGTACTTC. V is TRBV7-9 and J is TRBJ2-5; 8 nucleotides agree with TRBD2. Unmatched junction bases numbered 8, after V lost 1 base and J lost 4 bases. Germline V gives CDR1 SEHNR, CDR2 FQNEAQ (reference sequence). The CDR3 is made up of 16 amino acids.

This CDR3 is CATSDSRTGDYNEQFF. DNA for the CDR3: TGTGCCACCAGTGATTCTAGGACAGGGGATTACAATGAGCAGTTCTTC. The V and J genes are TRBV24-1 and TRBJ2-1, with 9 bases lining up with TRBD1. The V gene's germline CDR1 is KGHDR and CDR2 SFDVKD. The CDR3 sequence is 16 residues long. The V gene end was trimmed by 2 bases and the J gene end by 4 bases; junction bases not matched to a gene: 5.

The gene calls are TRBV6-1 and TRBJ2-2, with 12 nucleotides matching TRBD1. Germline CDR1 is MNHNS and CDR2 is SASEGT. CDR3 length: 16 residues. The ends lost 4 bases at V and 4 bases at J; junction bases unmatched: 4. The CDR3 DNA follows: TGTGCCAGCAGTGCCGGGACAGGGGGCTTCACCGGGGAGCTGTTTTTT. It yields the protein CASSAGTGGFTGELFF.

The CDR3 DNA reads as TGCGCCAGCAGCCATGGACAGGGGACGGCCAAAAACATTCAGTACTTC. Translating gives CASSHGQGTAKNIQYF. The chain joins TRBV4-1 to TRBJ2-4; 9 bases match TRBD1. V gave up 3 bases and J gave up 1 base; unmatched junction bases: 4. The CDR3 spans 16 residues. Germline-derived CDR1 and CDR2 are MGHRA and YSYEKL.